These 6 T cell receptor beta chains originate from one sample sequenced in a study of CD8+CD57+ T cells in acquired aplastic anemia. Genomic DNA, serving as template, underwent TCR beta VDJ and CDR3 profiling. TCRdb re-derived calls from the reads in MiXCR, one entry per CDR3 protein. The sample shows 150,000 to 200,000 distinct CDR3 sequences, less than 60% of them seen only once. Only patients with CD8+CD57+ cell expansion on flow cytometry were chosen for sequencing. Input material: sorted CD4+, CD8+, or CD8+CD57+ T cells (not recorded which) from PBMCs. The source of these receptors is a human donor with aplastic anemia.

The chain joins TRBV20-1 to TRBJ1-1; no definite D call. Germline V gene lookup returns CDR1 DFQATT and CDR2 SNEGSKA (reference sequence). The CDR3 covers 12 residues. V was clipped by 0 bases and J by 10 bases, with 12 bases between them. The CDR3, as DNA: TGCAGTGCTAGAGATTTTGTCTCTGGAGCTTTCTTT. Its translation is CSARDFVSGAFF.

A note on this clonotype: A much larger clone lies a single base off, so this may be a read error. The chain is built from TRBV10-3 and TRBJ2-5, with unresolved D. The CDR3 is made up of 13 amino acids. Germline loops: CDR1 ENHRY, CDR2 SYGVKD. V lost 5 bases and J 4 bases, leaving 11 bases between the germline ends. The CDR3: CAISSRSVETQYF. The CDR3 DNA reads TGTGCCATCAGTTCTCGGAGCGTAGAGACCCAGTACTTC.

The chain combines TRBV15 with TRBJ1-4, with D possibly being TRBD1 (5 bases). Germline V gives CDR1 LNHNV, CDR2 YYDKDF (reference sequence). This CDR3 region has 14 residues. Deletions cut 1 base from V and 5 bases from J, with 8 bases between. The CDR3 sequence: CATSRGGGNEKLFF. The CDR3 DNA is TGTGCCACCAGCAGAGGGGGCGGCAATGAAAAACTGTTTTTT. The whole variable domain, remainder taken from reference TRBV15 and TRBJ1-4, is DAMVIQNPRYQVTQFGKPVTLSCSQTLNHNVMYWYQQKSSQAPKLLFHYYDKDFNNEADTPDNFQSRRPNTSFCFLDIRSPGLGDTAMYLCATSRGGGNEKLFFGSGTQLSVL.

Details on this clonotype: A read error is possible here, since a much larger clone lies one base away. This rearrangement joins TRBV24-1 to TRBJ1-1; possibly TRBD1 for D (6 bases). The CDR3 contains 12 residues. Per germline, CDR1 KGHDR and CDR2 SFDVKD. V lost 11 bases and J lost 12, with 21 bases in between. DNA of the CDR3: TGTGCCAGAAGCCTAAGCAACAGGGAGACTTTCTTT. Protein sequence: CARSLSNRETFF.

A few counts support this clonotype. The CDR3 sequence is CASSLRDSYEQYF. The CDR3 coding sequence is TGTGCCAGCAGCTTACGGGACAGCTACGAGCAGTACTTC. V usage is TRBV7-8 and J usage is TRBJ2-7, with 7 bases fitting TRBD1. This CDR3 has 13 amino acids. Germline V lookup: CDR1 SGHVS, CDR2 FQNEAQ. Trimming at V came to 2 bases and at J to 3 bases, leaving 1 base not matched to a gene.

With respect to this clonotype: This may stem from a read error, because a much larger clone lies one nucleotide away. The chain links TRBV6-5 to TRBJ2-7; TRBD2 matches at 9 bases. The germline V gene encodes CDR1 MNHEY and CDR2 SVGAGI. This CDR3 region has 16 residues. This CDR3 reads CASSYGGAGGFYERYF. The CDR3 DNA follows: TGTGCCAGCAGTTACGGCGGAGCGGGGGGTTTCTACGAGCGGTACTTC.